The 18 T cell receptor beta chains given below trace back to one sample, sequenced in a study of the immune and genomic landscape of osteosarcoma. This table comes from immunoSEQ multiplex PCR, and its TCRdb copy is limited to in-frame clones, with some not included. Of some 500 clones listed, roughly 76% are singletons. Poor-prognosis osteosarcoma patients supplied post-treatment primary, local recurrence and metastasis tumor specimens. The specimen was osteosarcoma tumor tissue from the lung. These receptors originate from a human donor with osteosarcoma.

The chain links TRBV4-1 to TRBJ2-1; D may match TRBD1 or TRBD2 (6 bases each). The CDR3 loop spans 18 amino acids. V lost 1 base to trimming and J lost 7 bases, with 23 bases between them. CDR1 and CDR2 (germline): MGHRA, YSYEKL. The DNA of the CDR3 is TGCGCCAGCAGCCAAGCCGAGGTCTCACCGGGGGCTCCAAATGAGCAGTTCTTC. It encodes CASSQAEVSPGAPNEQFF.

This chain connects TRBV2 to TRBJ2-3; unclear D gene. V dropped 4 bases and J dropped 6 bases, with 8 bases sitting between them. The CDR3 extends over 12 amino acids. Germline V lookup: CDR1 SNHLY, CDR2 FYNNEI. CDR3 loop: CASSGAPDTQYF. The CDR3 DNA is TGTGCCAGCAGTGGGGCTCCCGATACGCAGTATTTT.

This chain uses TRBV27 with TRBJ2-7, with 9 bases fitting TRBD1. This CDR3 is 15 amino acids long. The germline gives CDR1 MNHEY, CDR2 SMNVEV (reference sequence). J was trimmed by 5 bases and V by 0 bases; bases with no gene match: 5. CDR3 loop: CASSLSTGGLNEQYF. CDR3 nucleotide sequence: TGTGCCAGCAGTTTATCGACAGGGGGGTTGAACGAGCAGTACTTC.

In this sample, this clone turned up a few times. V gene TRBV30 combines with J gene TRBJ1-5; possibly TRBD1 for D (6 bases). This CDR3 contains 12 residues. V was pared by 6 bases and J by 2 bases, with 8 bases between. Germline values: CDR1 GTSNPN, CDR2 SVGIG (reference sequence). In nucleotides, the CDR3 is TGTGCCTGCAGGACAGGCAATCAGCCCCAGCATTTT. Its protein is CACRTGNQPQHF.

This clone was found once. The J gene is TRBJ2-3, the V gene TRBV6-6; 11 nucleotides agree with TRBD2. With V trimmed by 5 bases and J by 7 bases, 11 bases remained unmatched. CDR1 and CDR2 from the germline V gene are MNHNY and SVGAGI (reference sequence). The CDR3 is 16 residues long. As DNA, the CDR3 is TGTGCCAGCAGTACTAGCGGGGGCTGGCTATCCTATACGCAGTATTTT. Amino acids: CASSTSGGWLSYTQYF.

This clone was counted only a few times. The chain combines TRBV9 with TRBJ1-1; D is unclear. The CDR3 has 14 residues. V was pared by 4 bases and J by 4 bases, with 14 bases between. Germline V gene sequence: CDR1 SGDLS, CDR2 YYNGEE. In DNA form, the CDR3 reads TGTGCCAGCAGCCCCGAGGTGGGAGTCACTGAAGCTTTCTTT. Amino acids: CASSPEVGVTEAFF.

The CDR3 sequence is CAISEPKGATETQYF. The DNA of the CDR3 is TGTGCCATCAGTGAGCCCAAGGGAGCTACAGAGACCCAGTACTTC. The chain carries TRBV10-3 and TRBJ2-5, with a possible D match to TRBD2 (5 bases). The length of the CDR3 is 15 residues. Germline loops: CDR1 ENHRY, CDR2 SYGVKD. Trimming pared 2 bases from V and 4 bases from J, leaving 14 bases between.

The chain links TRBV15 to TRBJ1-1; D unclear. Germline CDR1 reads LNHNV; CDR2 reads YYDKDF (reference sequence). This CDR3 is built from 16 residues. V was cut by 0 bases and J by 1 base, with 12 bases left in between. The CDR3 sequence is CATSRDGPDGNTEAFF. The CDR3 coding sequence is TGTGCCACCAGCAGAGATGGGCCAGACGGGAACACTGAAGCTTTCTTT. Using reference TRBV15 and TRBJ1-1 for the parts outside the CDR3, the full variable domain is DAMVIQNPRYQVTQFGKPVTLSCSQTLNHNVMYWYQQKSSQAPKLLFHYYDKDFNNEADTPDNFQSRRPNTSFCFLDIRSPGLGDTAMYLCATSRDGPDGNTEAFFGQGTRLTVV.

The chain uses TRBV29-1 and TRBJ2-3; TRBD1 is a possible D gene (5 bases). The CDR3 extends over 16 amino acids. Per the germline V gene, CDR1 is SQVTM and CDR2 is ANQGSEA. The V end lost 0 bases, the J end lost 4 bases, and 17 bases lay between the germline ends. In DNA form, the CDR3 reads TGCAGCGTTGAAGATTGGGGCGAGGTAGCCGCAGATACGCAGTATTTT. It yields the protein CSVEDWGEVAADTQYF.

The rearrangement links TRBV5-1 to TRBJ2-3; no clear D gene. Germline CDR1 and CDR2: SGHRS and YFSETQ. Trimming left V 4 bases short and J 0 bases short, with 6 bases between. The CDR3 has 13 residues. The CDR3 bases are TGCGCCAGCAGCCGTAGGAGCACAGATACGCAGTATTTT. Its protein is CASSRRSTDTQYF.

As DNA, the CDR3 is TGCGCCAGCAGCCAAGATCCGGTATACACAGATACGCAGTATTTT. Its translation: CASSQDPVYTDTQYF. This rearrangement joins TRBV4-3 to TRBJ2-3; no reliable D call. Trimming took off 0 bases at V and 2 bases at J, with 9 bases between the two ends. This CDR3 has 15 amino acids. CDR1 and CDR2 from the germline V gene are LGHNA and YSLEER.

This clone was detected only once. This CDR3 is CASSLILGREETEAFF. CDR3 nucleotide sequence: TGTGCCAGCAGCTTAATTCTCGGCCGGGAGGAAACTGAAGCTTTCTTT. The chain has TRBV11-2 and TRBJ1-1; D remains unclear. Germline CDR1 SGHAT, CDR2 FQNNGV. The CDR3 runs to 16 residues. The V end lost 2 bases, the J end lost 5 bases, and 18 bases lay between the germline ends.

The V call is TRBV5-1, the J call TRBJ2-5, with 10 bases that match TRBD2. V was clipped by 3 bases and J by 1 base; unmatched bases: 0. The CDR3 loop spans 14 amino acids. From germline, CDR1 is SGHRS and CDR2 YFSETQ. CDR3 coding DNA: TGCGCCAGCAGCTCTAGCGGGGGCCAAGAGACCCAGTACTTC. This codes for CASSSSGGQETQYF. The whole variable domain, filled in from reference TRBV5-1 and TRBJ2-5, reads KAGVTQTPRYLIKTRGQQVTLSCSPISGHRSVSWYQQTPGQGLQFLFEYFSETQRNKGNFPGRFSGRQFSNSRSEMNVSTLELGDSALYLCASSSSGGQETQYFGPGTRLLVL.

The chain combines TRBV6-5 with TRBJ1-5, with D maybe TRBD1 (6 bases). The germline gives CDR1 MNHEY, CDR2 SVGAGI. Trimming left V 6 bases short and J 3 bases short, with 15 bases between. The CDR3 is 15 residues long. The CDR3 DNA follows: TGTGCCAGCAGCACCGATGGACAGCCCAATCAGCCCCAGCATTTT. Translation: CASSTDGQPNQPQHF.

The V call is TRBV5-1, the J call TRBJ2-5, with a tentative D call TRBD1 (6 bases). The CDR3 length is 15 residues. Trimming shortened V by 1 base and J by 4 bases, and 14 bases separated the two germline ends. Per germline, CDR1 SGHRS and CDR2 YFSETQ. DNA for the CDR3: TGCGCCAGCAGCTTGACAGGGTTCGTCGGAGAGACCCAGTACTTC. Translated: CASSLTGFVGETQYF.

The J gene is TRBJ2-2, the V gene TRBV11-2; D is undetermined. This CDR3 is 16 amino acids long. Germline V gene sequence: CDR1 SGHAT, CDR2 FQNNGV. V was clipped by 1 base and J by 6 bases, with 15 bases between them. The chain's CDR3 is CASSLGSLLAPGELFF. CDR3 DNA: TGTGCCAGCAGCTTAGGAAGTCTACTGGCACCCGGGGAGCTGTTTTTT.

The chain joins TRBV9 to TRBJ1-1; tentative D call: TRBD1 (5 bases). V lost 2 bases, J lost 1 base, and 9 bases lay in between. Germline V lookup: CDR1 SGDLS, CDR2 YYNGEE. The CDR3 covers 14 residues. The CDR3 bases are TGTGCCAGCAGCGTTGTTACAGGGAACACTGAAGCTTTCTTT. Its protein product is CASSVVTGNTEAFF.

V and J are TRBV4-2 and TRBJ2-2, with 10 bases fitting TRBD2. CDR1 and CDR2 from the germline V gene are LGHNA and YNFKEQ. V gave up 0 bases and J gave up 4 bases; unmatched junction bases: 5. The CDR3 consists of 17 residues. In nucleotides, the CDR3 is TGTGCCAGCAGCCAAGAGGAGCGGGGGGGTAGCACCGGGGAGCTGTTTTTT. Translated: CASSQEERGGSTGELFF.